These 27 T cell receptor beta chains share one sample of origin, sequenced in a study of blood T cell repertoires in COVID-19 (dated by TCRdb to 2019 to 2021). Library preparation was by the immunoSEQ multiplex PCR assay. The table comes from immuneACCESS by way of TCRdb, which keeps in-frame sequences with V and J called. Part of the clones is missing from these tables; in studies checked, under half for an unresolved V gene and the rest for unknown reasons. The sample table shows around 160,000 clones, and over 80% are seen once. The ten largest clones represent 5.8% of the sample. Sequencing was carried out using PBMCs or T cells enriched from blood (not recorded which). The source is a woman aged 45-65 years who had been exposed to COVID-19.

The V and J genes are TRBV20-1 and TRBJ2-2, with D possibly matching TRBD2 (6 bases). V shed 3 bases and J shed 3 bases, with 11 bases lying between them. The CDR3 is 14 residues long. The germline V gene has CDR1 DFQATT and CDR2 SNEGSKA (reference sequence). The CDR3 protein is CSASFGGYTGELFF. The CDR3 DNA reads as TGCAGTGCTAGTTTCGGGGGTTACACCGGGGAGCTGTTTTTT.

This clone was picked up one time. This chain's CDR3 is CASSESGETQYF. CDR3 bases: TGCGCCAGCAGTGAGTCCGGTGAGACCCAGTACTTC. V usage is TRBV10-1 and J usage is TRBJ2-5; D gene unclear. Germline V gene data show CDR1 as WNHNN and CDR2 as SYGVQD (reference sequence). The CDR3 is 12 amino acids. With 0 bases removed from V and 5 bases from J, the gap between germline ends came to 4 bases.

The CDR3 DNA reads TGTGCCAGCAGCCACCCTTTAGCGGGGAGCTCCTACAATGAGCAGTTCTTC. It codes for CASSHPLAGSSYNEQFF. The rearrangement links TRBV14 to TRBJ2-1, with 8 bases identical to TRBD2. V trimming: 3 bases; J trimming: 0 bases; junction bases outside the gene matches: 7. Germline CDR1 SGHDN, CDR2 FVKESK. The length of the CDR3 is 17 residues. The complete variable domain, with remaining parts taken from reference TRBV14 and TRBJ2-1, reads EAGVTQFPSHSVIEKGQTVTLRCDPISGHDNLYWYRRVMGKEIKFLLHFVKESKQDESGMPNNRFLAERTGGTYSTLKVQPAELEDSGVYFCASSHPLAGSSYNEQFFGPGTRLTVL.

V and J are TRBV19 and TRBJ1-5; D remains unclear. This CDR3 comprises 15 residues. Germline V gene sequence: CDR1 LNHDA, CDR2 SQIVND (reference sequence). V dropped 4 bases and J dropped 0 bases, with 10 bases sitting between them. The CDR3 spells CASSTIAYSNQPQHF. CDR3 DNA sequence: TGTGCCAGTAGTACCATCGCGTATAGCAATCAGCCCCAGCATTTT.

The CDR3 loop reads CASSYGGTGAGYGYTF. In nucleotides, the CDR3 is TGTGCCAGCAGTTACGGGGGGACAGGGGCCGGTTATGGCTACACCTTC. The V call is TRBV6-6, the J call TRBJ1-2; 10 bases are shared with TRBD1. CDR3 length equals 16 residues. The V gene's germline CDR1 is MNHNY and CDR2 SVGAGI (reference sequence). Trimming at V came to 2 bases and at J to 5 bases, leaving 8 bases not matched to a gene.

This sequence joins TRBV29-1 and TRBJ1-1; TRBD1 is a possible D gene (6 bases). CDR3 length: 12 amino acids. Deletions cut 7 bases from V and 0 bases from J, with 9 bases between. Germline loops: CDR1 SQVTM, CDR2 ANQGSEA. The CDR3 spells CSARTVNTEAFF. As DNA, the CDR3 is TGCAGCGCCCGGACAGTGAACACTGAAGCTTTCTTT.

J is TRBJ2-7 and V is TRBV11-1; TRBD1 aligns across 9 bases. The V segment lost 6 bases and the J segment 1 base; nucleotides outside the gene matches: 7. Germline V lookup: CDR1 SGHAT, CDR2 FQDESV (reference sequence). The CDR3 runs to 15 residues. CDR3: CASRPGTGTSYEQYF. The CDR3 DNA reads TGTGCCAGCAGGCCCGGGACAGGGACATCCTACGAGCAGTACTTC.

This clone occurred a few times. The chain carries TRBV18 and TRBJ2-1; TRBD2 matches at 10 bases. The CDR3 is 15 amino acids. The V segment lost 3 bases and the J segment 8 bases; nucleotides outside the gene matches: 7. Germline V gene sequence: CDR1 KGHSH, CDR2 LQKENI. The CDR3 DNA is TGTGCCAGCTCACCTCAGAGCGGGGGGGCTTATGAGCAGTTCTTC. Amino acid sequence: CASSPQSGGAYEQFF.

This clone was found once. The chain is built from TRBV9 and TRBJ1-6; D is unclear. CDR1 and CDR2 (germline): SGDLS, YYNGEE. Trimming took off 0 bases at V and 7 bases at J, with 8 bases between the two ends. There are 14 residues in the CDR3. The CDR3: CASSVATGNSPLHF. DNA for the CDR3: TGTGCCAGCAGCGTAGCTACGGGGAATTCACCCCTCCACTTT.

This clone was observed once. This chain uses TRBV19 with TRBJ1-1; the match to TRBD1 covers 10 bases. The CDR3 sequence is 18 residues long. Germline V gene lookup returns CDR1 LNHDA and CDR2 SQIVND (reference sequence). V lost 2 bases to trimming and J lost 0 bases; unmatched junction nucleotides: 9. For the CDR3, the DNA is TGTGCCAGTAGTATACATACCCGGGACAGGGGCATGAACACTGAAGCTTTCTTT. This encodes CASSIHTRDRGMNTEAFF.

CDR3 DNA: TGTGCCAGCAGCTTTTTCAGCTCCTACAATGAGCAGTTCTTC. Translating it yields CASSFFSSYNEQFF. The J gene is TRBJ2-1, the V gene TRBV11-2; D remains unclear. V was clipped by 3 bases and J by 0 bases, with 6 bases between them. Germline V gives CDR1 SGHAT, CDR2 FQNNGV. CDR3 length equals 14 residues.

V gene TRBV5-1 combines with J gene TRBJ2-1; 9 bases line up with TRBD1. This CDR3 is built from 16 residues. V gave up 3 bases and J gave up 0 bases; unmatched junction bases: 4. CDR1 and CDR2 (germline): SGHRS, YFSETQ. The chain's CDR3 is CASSWTGVSSYNEQFF. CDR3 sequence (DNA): TGCGCCAGCAGCTGGACAGGGGTCAGCTCCTACAATGAGCAGTTCTTC.

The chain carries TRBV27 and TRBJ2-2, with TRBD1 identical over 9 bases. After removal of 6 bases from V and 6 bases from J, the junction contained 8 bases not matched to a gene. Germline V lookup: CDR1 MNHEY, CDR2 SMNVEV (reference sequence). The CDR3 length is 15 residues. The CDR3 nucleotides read TGTGCCAGCAGCTCCGGGACAGGGTTCCCCGGGGAGCTGTTTTTT. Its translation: CASSSGTGFPGELFF.

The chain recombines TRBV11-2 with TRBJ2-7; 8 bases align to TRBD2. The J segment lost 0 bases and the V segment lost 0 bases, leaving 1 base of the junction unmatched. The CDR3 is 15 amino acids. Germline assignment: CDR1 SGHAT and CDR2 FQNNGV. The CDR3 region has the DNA TGTGCCAGCAGCTTAGAAGCGGGAGACTCCTACGAGCAGTACTTC. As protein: CASSLEAGDSYEQYF.

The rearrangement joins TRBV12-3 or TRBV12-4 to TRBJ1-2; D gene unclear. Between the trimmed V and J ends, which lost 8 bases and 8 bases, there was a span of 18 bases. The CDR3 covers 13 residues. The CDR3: CASAYGAVGGYTF. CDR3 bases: TGTGCCAGCGCCTACGGAGCCGTAGGCGGCTACACCTTC.

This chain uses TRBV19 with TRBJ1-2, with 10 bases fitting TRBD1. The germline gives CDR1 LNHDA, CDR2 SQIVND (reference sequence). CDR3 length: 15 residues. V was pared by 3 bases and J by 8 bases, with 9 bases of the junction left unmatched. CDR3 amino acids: CASSMPRTGGAGYTF. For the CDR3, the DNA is TGTGCCAGTAGTATGCCCCGGACAGGGGGTGCGGGCTACACCTTC.

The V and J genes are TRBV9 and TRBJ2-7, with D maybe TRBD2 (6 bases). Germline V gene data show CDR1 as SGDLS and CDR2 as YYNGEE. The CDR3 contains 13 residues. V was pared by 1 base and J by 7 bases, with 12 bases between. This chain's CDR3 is CASSVSTGGEQYF. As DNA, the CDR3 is TGTGCCAGCAGCGTATCAACCGGAGGGGAGCAGTACTTC.

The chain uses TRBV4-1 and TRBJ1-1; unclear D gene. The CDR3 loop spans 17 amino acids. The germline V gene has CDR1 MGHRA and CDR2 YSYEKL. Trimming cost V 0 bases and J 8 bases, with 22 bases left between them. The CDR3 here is CASSQEAGGGRSIEAFF. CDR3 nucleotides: TGCGCCAGCAGCCAAGAAGCGGGTGGCGGCAGGTCCATAGAAGCTTTCTTT.

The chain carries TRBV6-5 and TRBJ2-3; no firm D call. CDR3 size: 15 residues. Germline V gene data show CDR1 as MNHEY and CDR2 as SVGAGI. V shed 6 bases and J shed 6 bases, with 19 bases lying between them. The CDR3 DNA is TGTGCCAGCAGAATCAGTGCCATGGAGAGTGATACGCAGTATTTT. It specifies CASRISAMESDTQYF.

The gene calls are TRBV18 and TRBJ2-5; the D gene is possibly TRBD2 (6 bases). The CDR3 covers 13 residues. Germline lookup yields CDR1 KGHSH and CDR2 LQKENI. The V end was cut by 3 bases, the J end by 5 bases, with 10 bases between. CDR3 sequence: CASSPVRGETQYF. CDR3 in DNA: TGTGCCAGCTCACCGGTGCGGGGCGAGACCCAGTACTTC.

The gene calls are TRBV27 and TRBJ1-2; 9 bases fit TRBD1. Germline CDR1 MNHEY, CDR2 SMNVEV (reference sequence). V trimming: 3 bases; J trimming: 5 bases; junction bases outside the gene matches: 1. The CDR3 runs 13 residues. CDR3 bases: TGTGCCAGCAGTTTCGGGACAGGGTATGGCTACACCTTC. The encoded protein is CASSFGTGYGYTF.

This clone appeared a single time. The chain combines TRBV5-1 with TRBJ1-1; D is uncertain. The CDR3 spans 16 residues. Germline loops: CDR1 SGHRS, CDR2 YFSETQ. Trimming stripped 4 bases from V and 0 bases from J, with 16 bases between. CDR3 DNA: TGCGCCAGCAGCCGGGATCTTGGGAGGATGAACACTGAAGCTTTCTTT. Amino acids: CASSRDLGRMNTEAFF.

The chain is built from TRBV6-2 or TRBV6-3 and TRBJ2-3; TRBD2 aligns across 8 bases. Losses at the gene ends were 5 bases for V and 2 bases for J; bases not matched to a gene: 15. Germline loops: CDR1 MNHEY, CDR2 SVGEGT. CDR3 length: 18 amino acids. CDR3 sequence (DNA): TGTGCCAGCAGTACGGCGGGAGGCCCAGGCCCCCACACAGATACGCAGTATTTT. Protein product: CASSTAGGPGPHTDTQYF.

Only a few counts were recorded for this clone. CDR3 in amino acids: CASRTGPGGVYF. The CDR3 coding sequence is TGTGCCAGCAGAACGGGACCGGGGGGTGTGTACTTC. V gene TRBV2 combines with J gene TRBJ2-7; 7 nucleotides agree with TRBD2. The ends lost 6 bases at V and 12 bases at J; junction bases unmatched: 11. CDR1 and CDR2 from the germline V gene are SNHLY and FYNNEI. The CDR3 runs 12 residues.

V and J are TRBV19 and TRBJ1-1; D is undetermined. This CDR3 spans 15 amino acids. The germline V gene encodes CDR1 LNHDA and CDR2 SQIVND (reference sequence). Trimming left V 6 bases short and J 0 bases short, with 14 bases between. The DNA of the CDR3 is TGTGCCAGTAGACGAGGCCAGACCCTGAACACTGAAGCTTTCTTT. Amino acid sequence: CASRRGQTLNTEAFF. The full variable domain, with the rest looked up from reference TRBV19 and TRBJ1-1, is DGGITQSPKYLFRKEGQNVTLSCEQNLNHDAMYWYRQDPGQGLRLIYYSQIVNDFQKGDIAEGYSVSREKKESFPLTVTSAQKNPTAFYLCASRRGQTLNTEAFFGQGTRLTVV.

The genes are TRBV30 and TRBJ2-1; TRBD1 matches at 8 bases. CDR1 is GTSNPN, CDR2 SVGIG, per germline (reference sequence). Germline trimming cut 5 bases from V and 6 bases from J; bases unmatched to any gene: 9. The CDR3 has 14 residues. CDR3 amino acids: CAWGDRRVSNEQFF. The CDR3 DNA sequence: TGTGCCTGGGGGGACAGGAGGGTCAGCAATGAGCAGTTCTTC.

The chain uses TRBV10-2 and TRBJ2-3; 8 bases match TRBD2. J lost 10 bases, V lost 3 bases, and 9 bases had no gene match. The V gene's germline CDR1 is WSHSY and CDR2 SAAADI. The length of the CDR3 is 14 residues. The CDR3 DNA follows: TGCGCCAGCAGTGACTCCGGGACTAGGGGGGCGCAGTATTTT. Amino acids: CASSDSGTRGAQYF.